These 8 T cell receptor beta chains share one sample of origin, sequenced in a study of blood T cell repertoires in COVID-19. Measured with immunoSEQ multiplex PCR; TCRdb has only the in-frame clones, and not every one. The sample lists around 380,000 clones, more than 65% seen once, with about 1% in the top ten. Sample: peripheral blood. These receptors were collected from a human donor with acute or convalescent COVID-19. The donor label of this sample is uncertain.

This chain joins TRBV5-8 and TRBJ1-6; D gene ambiguous. Looked up from germline, CDR1 is SGHTS and CDR2 is YDEGEE. Between the trimmed V and J ends, which lost 7 bases and 7 bases, there was a span of 15 bases. The CDR3 consists of 14 residues. The CDR3 protein is CASGQTGLNSPLHF. CDR3 DNA: TGTGCCAGCGGCCAGACGGGGTTAAATTCACCCCTCCACTTT.

J is TRBJ1-6 and V is TRBV7-9; D is uncertain. V gave up 1 base and J gave up 4 bases, with 11 bases separating them. The CDR3 totals 16 residues. Germline CDR1 and CDR2: SEHNR and FQNEAQ (reference sequence). DNA of the CDR3: TGTGCCAGCAGCTTAGGCGACAACTCTTATAATTCACCCCTCCACTTT. Amino acid sequence: CASSLGDNSYNSPLHF.

The V and J genes are TRBV5-6 and TRBJ1-2; D possibly corresponds to TRBD1 (6 bases). The V end was cut by 2 bases, the J end by 0 bases, with 17 bases between. The CDR3 length is 17 residues. Germline lookup yields CDR1 SGHDT and CDR2 YYEEEE. CDR3 amino acids: CASSLGPGGLANYGYTF. The CDR3 nucleotides read TGTGCCAGCAGCTTAGGGCCGGGGGGCTTAGCTAACTATGGCTACACCTTC.

The chain links TRBV7-2 to TRBJ2-7; 9 bases match TRBD2. Germline lookup yields CDR1 SGHTA and CDR2 FQGNSA. The V segment lost 2 bases and the J segment 4 bases; nucleotides outside the gene matches: 6. This CDR3 comprises 15 residues. The CDR3 spells CASSLQGLASYEQYF. The DNA of the CDR3 is TGTGCCAGCAGCTTACAGGGACTAGCCTCTTACGAGCAGTACTTC.

The genes are TRBV13 and TRBJ2-7; no reliable D call. Germline V lookup: CDR1 PRHDT, CDR2 FYEKMQ (reference sequence). Trimming left V 0 bases short and J 5 bases short, with 5 bases between. The length of the CDR3 is 12 residues. The CDR3 here is CASSLGYNEQYF. The CDR3 coding sequence is TGTGCCAGCAGCTTAGGTTATAACGAGCAGTACTTC. Together with reference TRBV13 and TRBJ2-7, the CDR3 gives the full variable domain: AAGVIQSPRHLIKEKRETATLKCYPIPRHDTVYWYQQGPGQDPQFLISFYEKMQSDKGSIPDRFSAQQFSDYHSELNMSSLELGDSALYFCASSLGYNEQYFGPGTRLTVT.

The chain couples TRBV2 to TRBJ2-1, with D maybe TRBD1 (5 bases). The V gene's germline CDR1 is SNHLY and CDR2 FYNNEI. The CDR3 consists of 14 residues. Trimming removed 5 bases from V and 5 bases from J, with 13 bases in between. CDR3 nucleotide sequence: TGTGCCAGCAGTAGGCAGGGTAAAAACAATGAGCAGTTCTTC. Its translation is CASSRQGKNNEQFF.

The chain recombines TRBV3-1 (or the pseudogene TRBV3-2) with TRBJ2-5, with D unresolved. The germline CDR1 and CDR2 sequences are LGHDT and YNNKEL (reference sequence). V shed 2 bases and J shed 7 bases, with 23 bases lying between them. The CDR3 is 17 amino acids. CDR3 region: CASSQYSPAGSLGTQYF. As DNA, the CDR3 is TGTGCCAGCAGCCAATACTCGCCCGCAGGAAGTCTGGGGACCCAGTACTTC.

The chain uses TRBV6-6 and TRBJ1-6; maybe TRBD1 (5 bases). The germline gives CDR1 MNHNY, CDR2 SVGAGI (reference sequence). Trimming took off 6 bases at V and 7 bases at J, with 13 bases between the two ends. This CDR3 region has 14 residues. Here the CDR3 DNA reads TGTGCCAGCAGCCTAAACAGGCCCAATTCACCCCTCCACTTT. Amino acids: CASSLNRPNSPLHF.